The T cell receptor (beta chain) described here comes from a study of blood T cell repertoires in COVID-19. The study drew participants aged about 18 to 89 years from roughly 25 US areas. Categorization into cohorts depended on clinical history that participants reported. Some clones are missing from TCRdb's copy, which holds only in-frame ones; the method was immunoSEQ multiplex PCR. The sample consists of 200,000 to 250,000 clones, 70% to 85% of them appearing once. Trimming removed 3 bases at V and 5 bases at J, with 16 bases between. The CDR3 is 16 residues long. CDR1 LNHDA and CDR2 SQIVND come from the germline V gene (reference sequence).

The rearrangement uses TRBV19 and TRBJ2-2; a possible D gene is TRBD2 (6 bases). Sequencing was performed on PBMCs or T cells enriched from blood (not recorded which). The receptor comes from a woman aged 60-75 years who had recovered from COVID-19. The CDR3 bases are TGTGCCAGTAGTATCGGACATAGCGGTTGGACCGGGGAGCTGTTTTTT. Its protein product is CASSIGHSGWTGELFF.